The rows below give T cell receptor beta chains drawn from one sample of a study of blood T cell repertoires in COVID-19. This table comes from immunoSEQ multiplex PCR, and its TCRdb copy is limited to in-frame clones, with some not included. This table has about 20,000 clones, roughly nine tenths appearing once. The sample consisted of peripheral blood. These TCRs come from a human donor in a cohort sampled during active COVID-19. Each CDR3 is given with its conserved first and last residue. A D gene is named only where the DNA matches it firmly. A clone size is listed for some rows: how often the clone was seen (once, few, many), or a class if it is expanded.

abundance	v_gene	len	d_gene	j_gene	CDR3nt	CDR3aa
NA	TRBV4-1	14	NA	TRBJ2-5	TGCGCCAGCAGCCAAATGGAGGTTCGGGAGACCCAGTACTTC	CASSQMEVRETQYF
NA	TRBV12-5	15	TRBD2	TRBJ2-3	TGTGCTAGTGGTTTAATAGCGGGGAGCACAGATACGCAGTATTTT	CASGLIAGSTDTQYF
few	TRBV3-1/TRBV3-2	15	TRBD1	TRBJ1-6	TGTGCCAGCAGCGCGGCGGGGACAGGGAATTCACCCCTCCACTTT	CASSAAGTGNSPLHF
NA	TRBV12-5	20	TRBD1	TRBJ2-2	TGTGCTAGTGGTTTGGTACAATTAATCCAGGGGGCAAATAAGGACGGGGAGCTGTTTTTT	CASGLVQLIQGANKDGELFF
NA	TRBV24-1	14	TRBD1	TRBJ2-7	TGTGCCACCAGATCCGGGACAGGGGACTACGAGCAGTACTTC	CATRSGTGDYEQYF
NA	TRBV5-4	15	TRBD1	TRBJ1-1	TGTGCCAGCAGCTTGGAAAGGGGGCGAAACACTGAAGCTTTCTTT	CASSLERGRNTEAFF
NA	TRBV3-1/TRBV3-2	14	NA	TRBJ1-1	TGTGCCAGCAGCCAAGGGCAGGAGAACACTGAAGCTTTCTTT	CASSQGQENTEAFF
NA	TRBV7-2	17	TRBD2	TRBJ2-1	TGTGCCAGCAGCCCCCAAAGAGGAGCGGGGGGGCTCAATGAGCAGTTCTTC	CASSPQRGAGGLNEQFF
NA	TRBV2	15	NA	TRBJ2-6	TGTGCCAGCAGTCTTACGGACAGTGCGGCCAACGTCCTGACTTTC	CASSLTDSAANVLTF
NA	TRBV3-1/TRBV3-2	19	NA	TRBJ1-1	TGTGCCAGCAGCCCACTTGGTAGAGGGGGTAGTTTCCGGGACACTGAAGCTTTCTTT	CASSPLGRGGSFRDTEAFF
NA	TRBV3-1/TRBV3-2	16	NA	TRBJ2-7	TGTGCCAGCAGCCACACGGGTTTAGCGGAAACCTACGAGCAGTACTTC	CASSHTGLAETYEQYF
NA	TRBV9	17	NA	TRBJ1-3	TGTGCCAGCAGCGTAGGGGGAGGGGGTTGGGCTGCAAACACCATATATTTT	CASSVGGGGWAANTIYF
NA	TRBV19	15	NA	TRBJ1-1	TGTGCCAGTAACACCGGGGGGGCCCCTGGCACTGAAGCTTTCTTT	CASNTGGAPGTEAFF
NA	TRBV3-1/TRBV3-2	16	NA	TRBJ2-3	TGTGCCAGCAGCCCAATAGGGCGGACTACCACAGATACGCAGTATTTT	CASSPIGRTTTDTQYF
once	TRBV7-9	15	TRBD2	TRBJ2-1	TGTGCCAGCAGCTTTACTAGCGGAGGGCGGGGTGAGCAGTTCTTC	CASSFTSGGRGEQFF
few	TRBV6-6	15	TRBD1	TRBJ2-7	TGTGCCAGCAGGTTACGGGACAGGGGTCCCTACGAGCAGTACTTC	CASRLRDRGPYEQYF
NA	TRBV7-9	15	NA	TRBJ2-2	TGTGCCAGCAGCCGACCCCGGGGTGACACCGGGGAGCTGTTTTTT	CASSRPRGDTGELFF
NA	TRBV5-1	16	TRBD2	TRBJ2-3	TGCGCCAGCAGCTTGAGGGCGGGGGGGCAGGCAGATACGCAGTATTTT	CASSLRAGGQADTQYF
NA	TRBV5-8	16	NA	TRBJ2-5	TGTGCCAGCAGCTTGGGTAGAGGAATAAGTCAAGAGACCCAGTACTTC	CASSLGRGISQETQYF
once	TRBV6-5	13	TRBD1	TRBJ1-1	TGTGCCAGCAACGGACAGGTCAACACTGAAGCTTTCTTT	CASNGQVNTEAFF
once	TRBV5-1	15	NA	TRBJ2-1	TGCGCCAGCAGCTTGATCCCTGAGGCTTACAATGAGCAGTTCTTC	CASSLIPEAYNEQFF
NA	TRBV28	16	TRBD1	TRBJ1-5	TGTGCCAGCAGTTCCTCCGGGACAGGGTGGGATCAGCCCCAGCATTTT	CASSSSGTGWDQPQHF
NA	TRBV15	15	NA	TRBJ1-3	TGTGCCACCAGCAGAGCACGGGGGACTGGAAACACCATATATTTT	CATSRARGTGNTIYF
NA	TRBV7-9	14	NA	TRBJ1-1	TGTGCCAGCTCCGAGGAGGGGAGGAACACTGAAGCTTTCTTT	CASSEEGRNTEAFF
NA	TRBV2	14	NA	TRBJ1-2	TGTGCCAGCAGGGAACAGGGCGCTAACTATGGCTACACCTTC	CASREQGANYGYTF
few	TRBV29-1	14	TRBD1	TRBJ2-1	TGCAGCGCCACAACCGGGACAGGGGCACATGAGCAGTTCTTC	CSATTGTGAHEQFF
NA	TRBV4-2	16	NA	TRBJ2-3	TGTGCCAGCAGCCAAGATAATGCTAGGAGCACAGATACGCAGTATTTT	CASSQDNARSTDTQYF
NA	TRBV15	14	NA	TRBJ2-2	TGTGCCACCAGCAAGATGCAGGGGAGCGGGGAGCTGTTTTTT	CATSKMQGSGELFF
few	TRBV6-2/TRBV6-3	17	NA	TRBJ2-2	TGTGCCAGCAGTTACGCTGGCGGGGCGACGAACACCGGGGAGCTGTTTTTT	CASSYAGGATNTGELFF
NA	TRBV3-1/TRBV3-2	15	TRBD2	TRBJ2-1	TGTGCCAGCAGCCAAAGTAGCGGGGGGGCGTTAAGGCAGTTCTTC	CASSQSSGGALRQFF
NA	TRBV9	18	TRBD2	TRBJ2-2	TGTGCCAGCAGCGTAGTCGCTAGCGGGAGGCAGGGGACCGGGGAGCTGTTTTTT	CASSVVASGRQGTGELFF
once	TRBV7-2	16	NA	TRBJ1-2	TGTGCCAGCAGCACTAGGACAGCCACCATTAACTATGGCTACACCTTC	CASSTRTATINYGYTF
once	TRBV7-7	16	TRBD1	TRBJ1-1	TGTGCTAGCAGCCCGATGATAGGACAGGGGAACACTGAAGCTTTCTTT	CASSPMIGQGNTEAFF
NA	TRBV5-5	16	NA	TRBJ2-1	TGTGCCAGCAGCTTGGCCTTGGGGACTGTCTTGTATGAGCAGTTCTTC	CASSLALGTVLYEQFF
NA	TRBV10-1	17	NA	TRBJ2-3	TGCGCCAGCAGTGAGTCTACTAGCGGAGGGGGCCCAGATACGCAGTATTTT	CASSESTSGGGPDTQYF
NA	TRBV6-5	14	TRBD1	TRBJ2-7	TGTGCCAGCAGCACCGGGACAGGGCCCTACGAGCAGTACTTC	CASSTGTGPYEQYF
NA	TRBV10-3	13	TRBD1	TRBJ2-7	TGTGCCATCAAAATCGGACAGGAGGACGAGCAGTACTTC	CAIKIGQEDEQYF
NA	TRBV27	13	NA	TRBJ1-2	TGTGCCAGCAGTCGCAGGGTCAACTATGGCTACACCTTC	CASSRRVNYGYTF
few	TRBV6-2/TRBV6-3	16	NA	TRBJ1-1	TGTGCCAGCAGTTACCGCGGGGGGCGTCTGAACACTGAAGCTTTCTTT	CASSYRGGRLNTEAFF
NA	TRBV6-5	15	NA	TRBJ1-1	TGTGCCAGCAGTACCGATCTTAGGGGAAACACTGAAGCTTTCTTT	CASSTDLRGNTEAFF
NA	TRBV2	14	NA	TRBJ1-4	TGTGCCAGCAGTAAGGTGGACAAGGGAGGAAAACTGTTTTTT	CASSKVDKGGKLFF
NA	TRBV25-1	15	TRBD1	TRBJ2-4	TGTGCCAGCATATCACAGGGGCGCTCCAAAAACATTCAGTACTTC	CASISQGRSKNIQYF
NA	TRBV6-5	16	TRBD2	TRBJ2-3	TGTGCCAGCAGTTACTCGGGACGGGGGGGCGAAGATACGCAGTATTTT	CASSYSGRGGEDTQYF
NA	TRBV4-3	15	TRBD2	TRBJ2-1	TGCGCCAGCAGCCAAGACCCGGGGGGGTGGAATGAGCAGTTCTTC	CASSQDPGGWNEQFF
NA	TRBV12-3/TRBV12-4	13	TRBD1	TRBJ1-1	TGTGCCAGCAGTTTAACAGGGGACACTGAAGCTTTCTTT	CASSLTGDTEAFF
NA	TRBV6-6	14	TRBD1	TRBJ2-5	TGTGCCAGCAGTCTCGGGACAGGGGGTAAGACCCAGTACTTC	CASSLGTGGKTQYF
NA	TRBV6-5	14	NA	TRBJ1-2	TGTGCCAGCAGTTACTCGAACAGTAACTATGGCTACACCTTC	CASSYSNSNYGYTF
NA	TRBV6-5	14	NA	TRBJ1-1	TGTGCCAGCAGTTACCGACAGGTGGGCACTGAAGCTTTCTTT	CASSYRQVGTEAFF
NA	TRBV15	14	NA	TRBJ1-2	TGTGCCACCAGCAGAGATAGAGGGAGAATTGGCTACACCTTC	CATSRDRGRIGYTF
NA	TRBV7-9	16	TRBD1	TRBJ1-2	TGTGCCAGCAGCTTAGGACAGGGCTTCTTTAACTATGGCTACACCTTC	CASSLGQGFFNYGYTF
few	TRBV4-1	14	NA	TRBJ2-7	TGCGCCAGCAAGACTAATGCGGGGAGCTACGAGCAGTACTTC	CASKTNAGSYEQYF
NA	TRBV11-3	16	TRBD2	TRBJ2-3	TGTGCCAGCAGCTTCGGACTAGCCGACATCACAGATACGCAGTATTTT	CASSFGLADITDTQYF
NA	TRBV9	15	TRBD2	TRBJ2-1	TGTGCCAGCAGCGCACACTCAGCGGGGGTCGATGAGCAGTTCTTC	CASSAHSAGVDEQFF
NA	TRBV7-8	15	NA	TRBJ1-3	TGTGCCAGCAGCCCCGGGGAGGGAAGGGGAAACACCATATATTTT	CASSPGEGRGNTIYF
NA	TRBV14	15	TRBD1	TRBJ2-1	TGTGCCAGCAGCCAAGGGACAGGGATCTACAATGAGCAGTTCTTC	CASSQGTGIYNEQFF